This record concerns one T cell receptor beta chain sequence. The data originate from a study of blood T cell repertoires in COVID-19. Study in general: COVID-19 samples, acute and convalescent, were from the United States, Italy and Spain. T cells, B-cell-depleted T cells, or PBMCs supplied cDNA or gDNA.

Methods used by the authors: Nucleated cell number was recorded as an estimate derived from reference gene primer amplification. Here immunoSEQ multiplex PCR was the method, and the copy in TCRdb shows in-frame clones only, minus some. V, J and clone size were drawn from that table, and D and trimming were deduced from the DNA. Altogether fewer than 250,000 clones are present, approximately 87% being singletons, with the ten largest covering 0.78%. V was pared by 6 bases and J by 4 bases, with 14 bases between. In germline, CDR1 is WNHNN, CDR2 SYGVQD (reference sequence). The CDR3 has 14 residues. This TCR came from a woman aged 70-85 years with acute or convalescent COVID-19. The specimen was peripheral blood. The chain links TRBV10-1 to TRBJ2-3, with D perhaps TRBD2 (5 bases). The CDR3 region is CASSGSRDSDTQYF. CDR3 coding DNA: TGCGCCAGCAGCGGCTCCCGGGATTCAGATACGCAGTATTTT.